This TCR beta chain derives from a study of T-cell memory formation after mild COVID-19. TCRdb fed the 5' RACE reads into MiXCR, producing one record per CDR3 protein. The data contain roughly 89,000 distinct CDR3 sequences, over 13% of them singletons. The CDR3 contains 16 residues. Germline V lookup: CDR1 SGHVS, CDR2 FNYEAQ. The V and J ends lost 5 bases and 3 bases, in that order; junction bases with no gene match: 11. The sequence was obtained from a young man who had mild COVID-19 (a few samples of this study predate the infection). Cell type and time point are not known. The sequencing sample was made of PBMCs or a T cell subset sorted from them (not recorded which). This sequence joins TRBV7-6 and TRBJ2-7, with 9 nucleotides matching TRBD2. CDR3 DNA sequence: TGTGCCAGCAGCCCCAGAGGTAGCGGGGGACTCTACGAGCAGTACTTC. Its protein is CASSPRGSGGLYEQYF.